This T cell receptor (beta chain) was sequenced during a study of T cells in Graves' hyperthyroidism and ophthalmopathy. Amplification targeted TCR beta CDR3 regions from RNA transcripts. In the first-round RT-PCR of the TCR CDR3, the HTBI primer set was used. TCRdb recomputed calls from the multiplex PCR reads with MiXCR, one row per CDR3 protein. The sample includes a few hundred thousand distinct CDR3 sequences, approximately 14% seen only once; the top ten take approximately 14%. The CDR3 has 14 residues. With 1 base removed from V and 2 bases from J, the gap between germline ends came to 6 bases. In germline, CDR1 is SGHVS, CDR2 FQNEAQ. This clonotype appeared many times.

Sequenced material: blood. This clonotype was obtained from a woman aged 35 to 49 with Graves' hyperthyroidism. This chain connects TRBV7-8 to TRBJ1-5; D unclear. CDR3 nucleotide sequence: TGTGCCAGCAGCTTAGTGGGTGGCAATCAGCCCCAGCATTTT. As protein: CASSLVGGNQPQHF.